Sequencing of this T cell receptor beta chain was carried out in a study of T cells after yellow fever vaccination. Template switching with 5'RACE generated the TCR cDNA and added a universal primer site and UMIs. From the 5' RACE reads, TCRdb called clonotypes with MiXCR, one entry per CDR3 protein. This table has a few hundred thousand distinct CDR3 sequences, 17% appearing once. V lost 6 bases and J lost 3, with 23 bases in between. The CDR3 has 18 residues. Germline V gene sequence: CDR1 KGHSH, CDR2 LQKENI. Comment on this clonotype: What it binds is not known.

General observations from the study: One caveat is that FACS-sorted repertoires could contain abundant clonotypes contaminating from the bulk population. There was a small share of clonotypes that showed up in both the CD4 and CD8 compartments. Detected again after the booster were most primary-vaccination clones, at 95% to 96% CD4 and nearly 90% CD8.

Sequencing was performed on PBMCs, taken around 5 days after the first yellow fever vaccination. The receptor comes from a man aged 18 to 30 who received the YFV17D yellow fever vaccine. V and J are TRBV18 and TRBJ2-2; no definite D call. The CDR3 loop is CASSVHPTDPTHTGELFF. CDR3 nucleotide sequence: TGTGCCAGCTCCGTTCATCCGACGGATCCCACCCACACCGGGGAGCTGTTTTTT.